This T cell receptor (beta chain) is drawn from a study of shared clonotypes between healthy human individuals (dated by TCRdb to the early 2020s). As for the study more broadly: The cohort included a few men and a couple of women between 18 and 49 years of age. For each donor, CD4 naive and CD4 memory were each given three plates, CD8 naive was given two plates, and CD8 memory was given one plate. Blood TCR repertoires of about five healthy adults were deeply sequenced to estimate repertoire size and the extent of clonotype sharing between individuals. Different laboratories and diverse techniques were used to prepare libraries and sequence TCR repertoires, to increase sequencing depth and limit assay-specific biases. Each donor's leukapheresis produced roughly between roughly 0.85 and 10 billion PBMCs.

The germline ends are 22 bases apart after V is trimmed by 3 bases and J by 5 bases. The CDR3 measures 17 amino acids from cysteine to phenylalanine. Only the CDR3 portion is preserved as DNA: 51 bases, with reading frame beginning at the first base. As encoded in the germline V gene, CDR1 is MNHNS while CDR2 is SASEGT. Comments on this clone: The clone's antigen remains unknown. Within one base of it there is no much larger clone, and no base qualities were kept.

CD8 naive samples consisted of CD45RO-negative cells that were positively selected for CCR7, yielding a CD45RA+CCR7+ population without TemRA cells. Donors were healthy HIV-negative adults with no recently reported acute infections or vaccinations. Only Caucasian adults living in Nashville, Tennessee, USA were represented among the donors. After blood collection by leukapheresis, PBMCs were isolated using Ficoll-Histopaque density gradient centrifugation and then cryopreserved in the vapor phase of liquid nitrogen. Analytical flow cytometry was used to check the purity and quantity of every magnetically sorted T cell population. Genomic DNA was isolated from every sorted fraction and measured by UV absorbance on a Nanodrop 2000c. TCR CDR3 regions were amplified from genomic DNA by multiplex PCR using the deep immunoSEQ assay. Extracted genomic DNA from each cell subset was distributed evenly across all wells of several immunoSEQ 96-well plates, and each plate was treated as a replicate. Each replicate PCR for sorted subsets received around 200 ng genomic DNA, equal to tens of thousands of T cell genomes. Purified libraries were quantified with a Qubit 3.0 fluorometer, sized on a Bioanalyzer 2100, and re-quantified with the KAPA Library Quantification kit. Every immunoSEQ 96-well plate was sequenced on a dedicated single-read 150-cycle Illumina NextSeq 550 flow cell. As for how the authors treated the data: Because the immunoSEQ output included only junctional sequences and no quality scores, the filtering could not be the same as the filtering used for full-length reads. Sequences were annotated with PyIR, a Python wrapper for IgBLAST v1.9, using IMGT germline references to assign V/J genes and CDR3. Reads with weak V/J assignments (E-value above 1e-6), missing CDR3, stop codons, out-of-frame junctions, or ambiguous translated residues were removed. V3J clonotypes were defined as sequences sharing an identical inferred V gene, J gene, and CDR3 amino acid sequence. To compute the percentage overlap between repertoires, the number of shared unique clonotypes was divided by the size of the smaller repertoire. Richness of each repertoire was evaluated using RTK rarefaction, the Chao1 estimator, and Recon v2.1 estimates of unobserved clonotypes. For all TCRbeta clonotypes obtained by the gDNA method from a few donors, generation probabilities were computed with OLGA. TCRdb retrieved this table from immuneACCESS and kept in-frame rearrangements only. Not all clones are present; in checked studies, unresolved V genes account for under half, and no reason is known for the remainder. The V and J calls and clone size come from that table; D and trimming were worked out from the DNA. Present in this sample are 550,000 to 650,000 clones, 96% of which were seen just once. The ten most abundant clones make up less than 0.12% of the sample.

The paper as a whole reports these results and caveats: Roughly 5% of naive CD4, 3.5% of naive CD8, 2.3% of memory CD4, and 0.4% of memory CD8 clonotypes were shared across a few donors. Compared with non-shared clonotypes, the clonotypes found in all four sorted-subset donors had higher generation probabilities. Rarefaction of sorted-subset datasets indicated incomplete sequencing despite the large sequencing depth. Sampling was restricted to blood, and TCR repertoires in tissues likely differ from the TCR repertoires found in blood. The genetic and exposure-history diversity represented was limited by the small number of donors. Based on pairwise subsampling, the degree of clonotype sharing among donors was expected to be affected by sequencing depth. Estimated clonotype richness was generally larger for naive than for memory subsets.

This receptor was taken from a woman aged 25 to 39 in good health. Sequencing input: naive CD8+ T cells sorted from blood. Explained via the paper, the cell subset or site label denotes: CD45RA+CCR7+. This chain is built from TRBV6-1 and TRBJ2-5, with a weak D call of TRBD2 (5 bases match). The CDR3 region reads CASSDTVSGPPGETQYF. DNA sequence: TGTGCCAGCAGTGACACAGTGAGCGGCCCGCCTGGGGAGACCCAGTACTTC.